This is a list of T cell receptor beta chains from one sample in a study of blood T cell repertoires in COVID-19. TCRdb's copy holds only in-frame clones and misses some; the assay was immunoSEQ multiplex PCR. The sample consists of fewer than 300,000 clones, over 75% of them appearing once. Sequencing input: peripheral blood. The receptors here all came from a man between 50 and 59 years old with COVID-19, enrolled during active disease. The CDR3 runs from the conserved cysteine through the conserved F or W. D genes are given only for firm matches. Not every row has a clone size; where given, it reads once, few, many or a size class.

j_gene | abundance | v_gene | d_gene | CDR3nt | CDR3aa
TRBJ1-5 | many | TRBV6-5 | - | TGTGCCAGCAGACAACATAATTGGGCTCAGCCCCAGCATTTT | CASRQHNWAQPQHF
TRBJ2-1 | - | TRBV18 | TRBD2 | TGTGCCAGCTCACCCACGGGGACTAGCGGGGGAGGCAATGAGCAGTTCTTC | CASSPTGTSGGGNEQFF
TRBJ1-5 | - | TRBV28 | TRBD1 | TGTGCCAGCAGTTTAAGTTCAGGGACAGGGGGACAGCCCCAGCATTTT | CASSLSSGTGGQPQHF
TRBJ1-1 | - | TRBV6-5 | - | TGTGCCAGCGGCCCAGGGGACGTGAACACTGAAGCTTTCTTT | CASGPGDVNTEAFF
TRBJ2-5 | - | TRBV6-6 | TRBD1 | TGTGCCAGCAGTGACACCACAGGGGCAAGGACCCAGTACTTC | CASSDTTGARTQYF
TRBJ2-2 | once | TRBV5-4 | - | TGTGCCAGCAGCTTGGCAGGGCGTACCGGGGAGCTGTTTTTT | CASSLAGRTGELFF
TRBJ2-7 | - | TRBV19 | TRBD1 | TGTGCCAGTAGTATAGGGACAGGGAATACCTACGAGCAGTACTTC | CASSIGTGNTYEQYF
TRBJ2-7 | - | TRBV5-4 | TRBD2 | TGTGCCAGCAGCCTTGGACTAGCCCAATCCTACGAGCAGTACTTC | CASSLGLAQSYEQYF
TRBJ2-1 | - | TRBV7-6 | - | TGTGCCAGCAGCCCGGGGACCGGTCTAGCGAACTACAATGAGCAGTTCTTC | CASSPGTGLANYNEQFF
TRBJ2-3 | - | TRBV5-1 | - | TGCGCCAGCAGTCTCCAGGTAGATACGCAGTATTTT | CASSLQVDTQYF
TRBJ2-7 | - | TRBV10-3 | TRBD2 | TGTGCCATCGGGTTGCGGGAGGGTGAGCAGTACTTC | CAIGLREGEQYF
TRBJ1-1 | - | TRBV10-3 | - | TGTGCCATAAGGCCGTTCGGGGATATGAACACTGAAGCTTTCTTT | CAIRPFGDMNTEAFF
TRBJ1-1 | - | TRBV27 | - | TGTGCCAGCGGGCCAGTGAAGGCCACTGAAGCTTTCTTT | CASGPVKATEAFF
TRBJ1-1 | once | TRBV5-1 | TRBD1 | TGCGCCAGCAGCTCCTGGGGACAGGGGAGCACTGAAGCTTTCTTT | CASSSWGQGSTEAFF
TRBJ2-5 | - | TRBV3-1/TRBV3-2 | - | TGTGCCAGCAGCCAATGGCGGGACAGCCAAGAGACCCAGTACTTC | CASSQWRDSQETQYF
TRBJ2-7 | - | TRBV5-1 | TRBD2 | TGCGCCAGCAGCTTCGGACTAGCGGGAACCTACGAGCAGTACTTC | CASSFGLAGTYEQYF
TRBJ2-1 | - | TRBV7-3 | TRBD1 | TGTGCCAGCAGCGCAACAGGGGCCAATGAGCAGTTCTTC | CASSATGANEQFF
TRBJ2-7 | - | TRBV19 | - | TGTGCCAGTAGTCCTCGGGGCGGGAAGAACTACGAGCAGTACTTC | CASSPRGGKNYEQYF
TRBJ1-4 | - | TRBV29-1 | - | TGCAGCGTGAGGTCAGGGGCATTTGAAAAACTGTTTTTT | CSVRSGAFEKLFF
TRBJ2-3 | - | TRBV7-9 | - | TGTGCCAGCAGCTTTCTTAGCACAGATACGCAGTATTTT | CASSFLSTDTQYF
TRBJ1-2 | - | TRBV2 | TRBD1 | TGTGCCAGCCGGGACAGGGGGTATGGCTACACCTTC | CASRDRGYGYTF
TRBJ1-2 | - | TRBV5-8 | - | TGTGCCAGCAGCCGAGGCGAGATTTGGAACTATGGCTACACCTTC | CASSRGEIWNYGYTF
TRBJ2-1 | - | TRBV14 | TRBD2 | TGTGCCAGCAGCCCTAGACTAGCGGGAGGTAGCTCCTACAATGAGCAGTTCTTC | CASSPRLAGGSSYNEQFF
TRBJ1-2 | - | TRBV29-1 | - | TGCAGCGTTGATGAAGCGGCCGTTGGTTATGGCTACACCTTC | CSVDEAAVGYGYTF
TRBJ2-1 | - | TRBV5-4 | - | TGTGCCAGCAGCTTGAGCCTAGCGACCTTAAATCACAATGAGCAGTTCTTC | CASSLSLATLNHNEQFF
TRBJ1-1 | - | TRBV5-1 | - | TGCGCCAGCAGCTTGACAGGAGAGAACACTGAAGCTTTCTTT | CASSLTGENTEAFF
TRBJ2-6 | - | TRBV27 | TRBD1 | TGTGCCAGCAGGATTGCCGGGACAGGGGTACTTGGGGCCAACGTCCTGACTTTC | CASRIAGTGVLGANVLTF
TRBJ1-2 | - | TRBV15 | TRBD1 | TGTGCCACCAGCAGAGAGTGGGGACAGGGGGCTAACTATGGCTACACCTTC | CATSREWGQGANYGYTF
TRBJ1-1 | - | TRBV6-5 | TRBD1 | TGTGCCAGCAGTTACTCGCGGACAGGGGCAGAGACTGAAGCTTTCTTT | CASSYSRTGAETEAFF
TRBJ2-7 | few | TRBV4-1 | TRBD2 | TGCGCCAGCAGCATTCAGCGGGAGGCCCGCTACGAGCAGTACTTC | CASSIQREARYEQYF
TRBJ2-4 | once | TRBV21-1 | - | TGTGCCAGCAGCACCCCTTCGGACAGGGGTCTTGGGTTAGCCAAAAACATTCAGTACTTC | CASSTPSDRGLGLAKNIQYF
TRBJ1-2 | once | TRBV28 | - | TGTGCCAGCAGACCCACAGGGATGAGCTATGGCTACACCTTC | CASRPTGMSYGYTF
TRBJ2-7 | few | TRBV7-9 | - | TGTGCCAGCAGCGCACAGGGATACGAGCAGTACTTC | CASSAQGYEQYF
TRBJ1-4 | once | TRBV5-1 | - | TGCGCCAGCAGCTTGGGCGACAGCGATAATGAAAAACTGTTTTTT | CASSLGDSDNEKLFF
TRBJ2-3 | - | TRBV6-1 | - | TGTGCCAGCAGTGAAGCCCACACAAGAGGGGGGGTAGCCGATACGCAGTATTTT | CASSEAHTRGGVADTQYF
TRBJ1-1 | once | TRBV5-1 | TRBD1 | TGCGCCAGCAGCTCCGGGACAGGGGGCTGGAACACTGAAGCTTTCTTT | CASSSGTGGWNTEAFF
TRBJ1-5 | - | TRBV7-6 | - | TGTGCCAGCAGCTCAGGAGGGTACGGTAATCAGCCCCAGCATTTT | CASSSGGYGNQPQHF
TRBJ2-2 | - | TRBV28 | TRBD1 | TGTGCCAGCAGTTTTCTGGGACAGGGCGGCACCGGGGAGCTGTTTTTT | CASSFLGQGGTGELFF
TRBJ2-1 | - | TRBV3-1/TRBV3-2 | - | TGTGCCAGCAGCCAAGAACTCAACTCCTACAATGAGCAGTTCTTC | CASSQELNSYNEQFF
TRBJ2-1 | - | TRBV19 | TRBD1 | TGTGCCAGTAGTATAGACGCTGCCCCGTGGACAGGGGGCAGAAATGAGCAGTTCTTC | CASSIDAAPWTGGRNEQFF
TRBJ1-2 | - | TRBV6-5 | - | TGTGCCAGCAGTTACTCTTACGAGGGAGGCTACACCTTC | CASSYSYEGGYTF
TRBJ1-1 | few | TRBV29-1 | - | TGCAGCGTTGCCTTAGACATGAACACTGAAGCTTTCTTT | CSVALDMNTEAFF